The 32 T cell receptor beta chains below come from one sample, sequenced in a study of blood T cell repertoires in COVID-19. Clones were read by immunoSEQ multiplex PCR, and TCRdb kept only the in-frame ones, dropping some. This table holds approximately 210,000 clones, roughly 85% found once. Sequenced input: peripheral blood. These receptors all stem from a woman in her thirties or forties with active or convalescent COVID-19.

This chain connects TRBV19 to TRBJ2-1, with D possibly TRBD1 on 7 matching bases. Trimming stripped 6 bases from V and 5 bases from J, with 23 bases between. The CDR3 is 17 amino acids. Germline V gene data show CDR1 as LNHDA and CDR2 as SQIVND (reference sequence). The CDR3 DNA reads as TGTGCCAGTAGGATCCGCCTGAACAGGGGAGGAGACAATGAGCAGTTCTTC. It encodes CASRIRLNRGGDNEQFF.

DNA for the CDR3: TGTGCCAGCAGTGAAGGAGCCTACTACGAGCAGTACTTC. Translation: CASSEGAYYEQYF. The chain is built from TRBV2 and TRBJ2-7, with D unresolved. Between the trimmed V and J ends, which lost 1 base and 3 bases, there was a span of 7 bases. Germline lookup yields CDR1 SNHLY and CDR2 FYNNEI. CDR3 length: 13 residues.

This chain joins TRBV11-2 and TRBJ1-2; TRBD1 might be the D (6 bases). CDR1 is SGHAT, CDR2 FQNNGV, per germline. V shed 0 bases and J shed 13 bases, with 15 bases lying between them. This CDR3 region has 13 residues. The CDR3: CASSLEISRDITF. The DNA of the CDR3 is TGTGCCAGCAGCTTAGAAATCAGCAGGGACATCACCTTC.

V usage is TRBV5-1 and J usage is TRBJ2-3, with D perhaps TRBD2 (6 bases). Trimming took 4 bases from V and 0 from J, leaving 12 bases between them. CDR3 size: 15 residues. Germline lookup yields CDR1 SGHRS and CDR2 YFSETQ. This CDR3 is CASSRAGPSTDTQYF. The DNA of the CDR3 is TGCGCCAGCAGCCGAGCGGGCCCGAGCACAGATACGCAGTATTTT.

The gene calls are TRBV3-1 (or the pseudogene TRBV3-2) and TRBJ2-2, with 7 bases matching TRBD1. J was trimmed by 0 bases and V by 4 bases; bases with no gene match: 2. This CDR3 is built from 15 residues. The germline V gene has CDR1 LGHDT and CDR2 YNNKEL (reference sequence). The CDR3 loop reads CASSRGTANTGELFF. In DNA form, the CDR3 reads TGTGCCAGCAGCCGTGGGACAGCGAACACCGGGGAGCTGTTTTTT.

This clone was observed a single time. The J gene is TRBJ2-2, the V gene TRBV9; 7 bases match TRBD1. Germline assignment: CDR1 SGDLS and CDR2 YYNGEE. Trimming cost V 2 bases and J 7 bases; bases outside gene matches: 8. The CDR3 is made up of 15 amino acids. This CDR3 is CASSVDRVTRGELFF. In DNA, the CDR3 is TGTGCCAGCAGCGTTGACAGGGTAACTCGCGGGGAGCTGTTTTTT.

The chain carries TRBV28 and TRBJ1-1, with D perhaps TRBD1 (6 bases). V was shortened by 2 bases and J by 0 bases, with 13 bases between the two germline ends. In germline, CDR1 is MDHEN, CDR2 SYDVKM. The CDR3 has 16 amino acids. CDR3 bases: TGTGCCAGCAGTTTACCCACTGACAGGATGAACACTGAAGCTTTCTTT. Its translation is CASSLPTDRMNTEAFF.

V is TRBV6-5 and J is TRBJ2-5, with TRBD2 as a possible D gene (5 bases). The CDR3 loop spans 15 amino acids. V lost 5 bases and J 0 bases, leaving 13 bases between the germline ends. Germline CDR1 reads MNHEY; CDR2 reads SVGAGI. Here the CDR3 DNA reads TGTGCCAGCAGTCGGCGGGTTCGGGACCAAGAGACCCAGTACTTC. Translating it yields CASSRRVRDQETQYF.

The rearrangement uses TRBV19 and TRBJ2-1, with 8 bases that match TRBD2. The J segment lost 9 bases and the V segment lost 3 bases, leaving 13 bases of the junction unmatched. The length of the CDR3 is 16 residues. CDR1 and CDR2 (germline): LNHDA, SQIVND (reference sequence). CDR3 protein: CASSILIAGWTSEQFF. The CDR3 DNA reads TGTGCCAGTAGTATCCTCATAGCGGGATGGACAAGTGAGCAGTTCTTC.

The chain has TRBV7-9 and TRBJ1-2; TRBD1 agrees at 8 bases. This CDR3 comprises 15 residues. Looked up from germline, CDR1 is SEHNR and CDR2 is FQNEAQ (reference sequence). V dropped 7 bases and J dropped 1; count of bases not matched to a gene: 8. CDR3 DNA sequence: TGTGCCAGCACGCGACAGGGGTTTATTAACTATGGCTACACCTTC. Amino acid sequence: CASTRQGFINYGYTF.

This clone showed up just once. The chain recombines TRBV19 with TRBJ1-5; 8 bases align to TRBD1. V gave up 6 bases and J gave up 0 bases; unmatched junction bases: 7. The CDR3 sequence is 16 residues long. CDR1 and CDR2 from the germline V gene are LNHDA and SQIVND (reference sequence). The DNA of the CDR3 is TGTGCCAGTAGGACAGGGGCCCGTTATAGCAATCAGCCCCAGCATTTT. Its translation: CASRTGARYSNQPQHF.

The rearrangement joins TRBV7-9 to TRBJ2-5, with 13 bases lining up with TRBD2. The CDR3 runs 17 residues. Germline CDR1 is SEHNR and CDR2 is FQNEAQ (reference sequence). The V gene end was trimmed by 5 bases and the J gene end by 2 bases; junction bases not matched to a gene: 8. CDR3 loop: CASSTPGLAGLQETQYF. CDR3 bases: TGTGCCAGCAGCACCCCGGGACTAGCGGGATTACAAGAGACCCAGTACTTC. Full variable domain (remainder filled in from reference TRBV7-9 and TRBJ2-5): DTGVSQNPRHKITKRGQNVTFRCDPISEHNRLYWYRQTLGQGPEFLTYFQNEAQLEKSRLLSDRFSAERPKGSFSTLEIQRTEQGDSAMYLCASSTPGLAGLQETQYFGPGTRLLVL.

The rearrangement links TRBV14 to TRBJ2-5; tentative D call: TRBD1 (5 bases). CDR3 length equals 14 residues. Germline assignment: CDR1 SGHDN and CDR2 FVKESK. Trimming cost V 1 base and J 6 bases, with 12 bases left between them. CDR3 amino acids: CASSQVGDVKTQYF. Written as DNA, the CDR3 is TGTGCCAGCAGCCAAGTAGGGGATGTGAAGACCCAGTACTTC. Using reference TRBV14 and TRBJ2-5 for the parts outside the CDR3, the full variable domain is EAGVTQFPSHSVIEKGQTVTLRCDPISGHDNLYWYRRVMGKEIKFLLHFVKESKQDESGMPNNRFLAERTGGTYSTLKVQPAELEDSGVYFCASSQVGDVKTQYFGPGTRLLVL.

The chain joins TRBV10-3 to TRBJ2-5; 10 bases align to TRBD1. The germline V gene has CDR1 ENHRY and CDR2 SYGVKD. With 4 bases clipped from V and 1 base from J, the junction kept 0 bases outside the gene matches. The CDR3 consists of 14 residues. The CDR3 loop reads CAISGTGGQETQYF. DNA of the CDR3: TGTGCCATCAGTGGGACAGGGGGCCAAGAGACCCAGTACTTC.

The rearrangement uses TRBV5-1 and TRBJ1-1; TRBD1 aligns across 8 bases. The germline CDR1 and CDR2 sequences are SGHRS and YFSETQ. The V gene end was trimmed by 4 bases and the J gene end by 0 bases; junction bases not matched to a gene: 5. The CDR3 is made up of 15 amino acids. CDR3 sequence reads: CASSPDRAMNTEAFF. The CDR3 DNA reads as TGCGCCAGCAGCCCGGACAGGGCCATGAACACTGAAGCTTTCTTT. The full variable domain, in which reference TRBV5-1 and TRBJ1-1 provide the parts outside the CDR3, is KAGVTQTPRYLIKTRGQQVTLSCSPISGHRSVSWYQQTPGQGLQFLFEYFSETQRNKGNFPGRFSGRQFSNSRSEMNVSTLELGDSALYLCASSPDRAMNTEAFFGQGTRLTVV.

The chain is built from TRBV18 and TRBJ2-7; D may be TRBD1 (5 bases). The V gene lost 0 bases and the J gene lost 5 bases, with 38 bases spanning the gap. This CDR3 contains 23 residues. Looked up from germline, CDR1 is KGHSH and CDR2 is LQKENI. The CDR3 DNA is TGTGCCAGCTCACCACCTATCGAACAGGCGATGTATTCCCAACGATGTCTAAGGGACGAGCAGTACTTC. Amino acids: CASSPPIEQAMYSQRCLRDEQYF. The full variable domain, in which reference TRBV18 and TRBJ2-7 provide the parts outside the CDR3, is NAGVMQNPRHLVRRRGQEARLRCSPMKGHSHVYWYRQLPEEGLKFMVYLQKENIIDESGMPKERFSAEFPKEGPSILRIQQVVRGDSAAYFCASSPPIEQAMYSQRCLRDEQYFGPGTRLTVT.

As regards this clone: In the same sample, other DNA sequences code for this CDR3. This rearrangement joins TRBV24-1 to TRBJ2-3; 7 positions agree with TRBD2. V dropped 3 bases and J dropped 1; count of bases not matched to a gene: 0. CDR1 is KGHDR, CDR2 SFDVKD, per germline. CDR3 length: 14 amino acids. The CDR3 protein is CATSDLAGTDTQYF. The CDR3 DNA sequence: TGTGCCACCAGTGATCTAGCGGGCACAGATACGCAGTATTTT.

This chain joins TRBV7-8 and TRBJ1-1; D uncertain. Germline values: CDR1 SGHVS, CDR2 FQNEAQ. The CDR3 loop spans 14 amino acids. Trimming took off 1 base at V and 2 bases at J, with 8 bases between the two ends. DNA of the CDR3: TGTGCCAGCAGCTTAGGGGCTGGCAACACTGAAGCTTTCTTT. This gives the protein CASSLGAGNTEAFF. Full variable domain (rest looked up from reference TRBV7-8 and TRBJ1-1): GAGVSQSPRYKVAKRGQDVALRCDPISGHVSLFWYQQALGQGPEFLTYFQNEAQLDKSGLPSDRFFAERPEGSVSTLKIQRTQQEDSAVYLCASSLGAGNTEAFFGQGTRLTVV.

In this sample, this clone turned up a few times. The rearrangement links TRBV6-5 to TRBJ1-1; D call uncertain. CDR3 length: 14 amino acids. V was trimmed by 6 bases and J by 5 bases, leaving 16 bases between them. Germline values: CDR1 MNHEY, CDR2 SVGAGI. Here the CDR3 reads CASSLPGSSTEAFF. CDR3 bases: TGTGCCAGCAGCCTTCCGGGGTCATCTACTGAAGCTTTCTTT.

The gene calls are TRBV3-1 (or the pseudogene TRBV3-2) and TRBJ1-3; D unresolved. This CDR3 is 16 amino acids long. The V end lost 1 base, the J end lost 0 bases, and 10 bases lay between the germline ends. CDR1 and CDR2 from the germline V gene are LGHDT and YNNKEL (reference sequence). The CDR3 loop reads CASSQGSIRSGNTIYF. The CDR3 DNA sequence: TGTGCCAGCAGCCAAGGATCTATCCGCTCTGGAAACACCATATATTTT.

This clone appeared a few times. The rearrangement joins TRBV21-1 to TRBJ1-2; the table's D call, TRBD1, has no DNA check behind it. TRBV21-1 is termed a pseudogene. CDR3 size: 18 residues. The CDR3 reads CASSTRLTETTGVYGYTF. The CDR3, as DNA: TGTGCCAGCAGCACCCGCTTAACCGAGACGACAGGGGTCTATGGCTACACCTTC.

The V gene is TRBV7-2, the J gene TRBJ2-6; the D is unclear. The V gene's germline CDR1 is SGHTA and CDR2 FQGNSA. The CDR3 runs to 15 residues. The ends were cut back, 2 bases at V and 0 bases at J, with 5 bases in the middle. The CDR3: CASSLSGSGANVLTF. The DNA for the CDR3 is TGTGCCAGCAGCTTATCAGGCTCTGGGGCCAACGTCCTGACTTTC.

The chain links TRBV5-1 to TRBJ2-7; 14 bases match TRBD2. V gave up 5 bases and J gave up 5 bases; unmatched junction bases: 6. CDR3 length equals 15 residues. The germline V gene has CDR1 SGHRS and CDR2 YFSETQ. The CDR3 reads CASREGTSGGDEQYF. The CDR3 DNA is TGCGCCAGCAGGGAAGGGACTAGCGGGGGTGACGAGCAGTACTTC.

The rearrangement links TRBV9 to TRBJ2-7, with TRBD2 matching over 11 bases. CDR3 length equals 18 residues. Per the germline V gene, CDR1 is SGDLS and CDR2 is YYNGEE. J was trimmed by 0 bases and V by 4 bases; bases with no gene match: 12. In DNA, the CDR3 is TGTGCCAGCAGCCTGCGTTGGGGACTAGCGGCGAACTCCTACGAGCAGTACTTC. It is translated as CASSLRWGLAANSYEQYF.

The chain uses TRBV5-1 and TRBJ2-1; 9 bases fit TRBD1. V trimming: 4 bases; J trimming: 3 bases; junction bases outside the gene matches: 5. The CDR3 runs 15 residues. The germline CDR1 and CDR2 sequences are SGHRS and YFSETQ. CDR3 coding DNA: TGCGCCAGCAGCCCCGACAGGGGGGGCTACAATGAGCAGTTCTTC. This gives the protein CASSPDRGGYNEQFF. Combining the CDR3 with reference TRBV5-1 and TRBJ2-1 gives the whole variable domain KAGVTQTPRYLIKTRGQQVTLSCSPISGHRSVSWYQQTPGQGLQFLFEYFSETQRNKGNFPGRFSGRQFSNSRSEMNVSTLELGDSALYLCASSPDRGGYNEQFFGPGTRLTVL.

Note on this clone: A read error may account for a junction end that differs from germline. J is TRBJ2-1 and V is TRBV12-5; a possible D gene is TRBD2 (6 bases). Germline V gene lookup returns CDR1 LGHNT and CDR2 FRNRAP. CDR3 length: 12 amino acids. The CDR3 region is CASGLSWRELFF. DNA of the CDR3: TGTGCTAGTGGTTTGTCTTGGAGGGAGCTGTTCTTC. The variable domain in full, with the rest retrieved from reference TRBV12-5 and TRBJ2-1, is DARVTQTPRHKVTEMGQEVTMRCQPILGHNTVFWYRQTMMQGLELLAYFRNRAPLDDSGMPKDRFSAEMPDATLATLKIQPSEPRDSAVYFCASGLSWRELFFGPGTRLTVL.

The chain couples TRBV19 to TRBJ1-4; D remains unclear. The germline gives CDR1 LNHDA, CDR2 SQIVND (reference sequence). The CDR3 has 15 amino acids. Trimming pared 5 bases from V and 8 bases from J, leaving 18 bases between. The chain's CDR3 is CASSLLRAASEKLFF. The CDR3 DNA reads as TGTGCCAGTAGTCTCTTGAGGGCAGCGAGCGAAAAACTGTTTTTT.

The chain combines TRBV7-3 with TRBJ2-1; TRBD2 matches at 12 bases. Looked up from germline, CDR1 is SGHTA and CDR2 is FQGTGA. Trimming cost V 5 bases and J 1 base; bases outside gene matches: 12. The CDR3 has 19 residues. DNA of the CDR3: TGTGCCAGCAGCCCTCCACGACTAGCGGGGGCCCCTTCCTACAATGAGCAGTTCTTC. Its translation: CASSPPRLAGAPSYNEQFF.

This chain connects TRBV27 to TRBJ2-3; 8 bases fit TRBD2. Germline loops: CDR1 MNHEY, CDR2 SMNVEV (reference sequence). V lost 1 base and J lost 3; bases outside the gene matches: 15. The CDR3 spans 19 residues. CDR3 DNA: TGTGCCAGCAGTTTATTGTCAGCGGGAGTTCTTCACGGTACAGATACGCAGTATTTT. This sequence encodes CASSLLSAGVLHGTDTQYF.

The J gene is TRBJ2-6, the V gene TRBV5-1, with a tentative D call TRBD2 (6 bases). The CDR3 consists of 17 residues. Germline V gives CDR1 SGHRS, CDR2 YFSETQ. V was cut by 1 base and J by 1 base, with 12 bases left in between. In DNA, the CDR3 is TGCGCCAGCAGCTTGAGGCAGGCGGGGTCTGGGGCCAACGTCCTGACTTTC. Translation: CASSLRQAGSGANVLTF.

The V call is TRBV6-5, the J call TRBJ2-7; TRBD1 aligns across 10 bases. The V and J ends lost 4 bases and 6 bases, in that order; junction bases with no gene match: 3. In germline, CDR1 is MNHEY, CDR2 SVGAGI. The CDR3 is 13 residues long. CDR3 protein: CASSLGTGAEQYF. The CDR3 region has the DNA TGTGCCAGCAGTTTGGGGACAGGGGCCGAGCAGTACTTC.

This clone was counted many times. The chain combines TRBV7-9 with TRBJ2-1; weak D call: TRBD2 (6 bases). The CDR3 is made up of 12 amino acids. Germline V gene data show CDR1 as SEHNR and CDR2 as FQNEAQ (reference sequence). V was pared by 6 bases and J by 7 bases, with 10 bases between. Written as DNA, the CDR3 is TGTGCCAGCAGTTTGACTAGGAATGAGCAGTTCTTC. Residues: CASSLTRNEQFF. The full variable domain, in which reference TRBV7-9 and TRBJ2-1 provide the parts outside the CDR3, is DTGVSQNPRHKITKRGQNVTFRCDPISEHNRLYWYRQTLGQGPEFLTYFQNEAQLEKSRLLSDRFSAERPKGSFSTLEIQRTEQGDSAMYLCASSLTRNEQFFGPGTRLTVL.